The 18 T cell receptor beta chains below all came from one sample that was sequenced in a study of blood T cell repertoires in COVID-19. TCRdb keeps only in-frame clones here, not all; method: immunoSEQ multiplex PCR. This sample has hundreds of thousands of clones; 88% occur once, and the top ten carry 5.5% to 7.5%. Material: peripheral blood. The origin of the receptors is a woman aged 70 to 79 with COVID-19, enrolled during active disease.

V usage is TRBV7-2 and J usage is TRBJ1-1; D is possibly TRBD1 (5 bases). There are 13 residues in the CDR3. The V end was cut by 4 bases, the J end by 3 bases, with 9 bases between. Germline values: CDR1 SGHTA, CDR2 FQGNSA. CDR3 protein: CASSSSRDTEAFF. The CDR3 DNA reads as TGTGCCAGCAGCTCCAGCAGGGACACTGAAGCTTTCTTT. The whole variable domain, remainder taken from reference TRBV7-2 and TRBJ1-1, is GAGVSQSPSNKVTEKGKDVELRCDPISGHTALYWYRQSLGQGLEFLIYFQGNSAPDKSGLPSDRFSAERTGGSVSTLTIQRTQQEDSAVYLCASSSSRDTEAFFGQGTRLTVV.

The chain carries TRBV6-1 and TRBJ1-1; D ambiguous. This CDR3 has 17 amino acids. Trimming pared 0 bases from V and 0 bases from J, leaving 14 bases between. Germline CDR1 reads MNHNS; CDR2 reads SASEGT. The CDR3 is CASSEALGSHMNTEAFF. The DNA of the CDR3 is TGTGCCAGCAGTGAAGCCCTAGGCTCCCACATGAACACTGAAGCTTTCTTT.

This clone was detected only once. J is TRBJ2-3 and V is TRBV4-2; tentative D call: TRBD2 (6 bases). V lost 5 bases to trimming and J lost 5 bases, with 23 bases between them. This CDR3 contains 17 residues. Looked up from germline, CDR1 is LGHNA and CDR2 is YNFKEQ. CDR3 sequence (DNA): TGTGCCAGCAGCGGTAAAGGCGGTGGTGGAGGGAGAGATACGCAGTATTTT. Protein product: CASSGKGGGGGRDTQYF.

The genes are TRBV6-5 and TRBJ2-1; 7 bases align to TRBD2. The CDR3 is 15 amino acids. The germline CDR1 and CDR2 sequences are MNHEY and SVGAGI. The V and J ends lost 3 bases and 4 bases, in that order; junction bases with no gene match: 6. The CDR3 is CASSYGAGEYNEQFF. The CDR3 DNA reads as TGTGCCAGCAGTTATGGGGCGGGGGAGTACAATGAGCAGTTCTTC.

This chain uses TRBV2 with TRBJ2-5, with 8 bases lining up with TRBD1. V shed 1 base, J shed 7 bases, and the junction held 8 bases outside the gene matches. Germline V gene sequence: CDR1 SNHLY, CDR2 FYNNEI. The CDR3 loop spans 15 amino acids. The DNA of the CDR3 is TGTGCCAGCAGTGAAGTGGGACAGGCCCTCGGGACCCAGTACTTC. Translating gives CASSEVGQALGTQYF.

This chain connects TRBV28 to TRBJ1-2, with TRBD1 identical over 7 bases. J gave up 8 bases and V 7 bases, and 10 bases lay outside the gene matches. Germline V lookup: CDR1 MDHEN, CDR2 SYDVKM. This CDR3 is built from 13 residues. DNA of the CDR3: TGTGCCAGCATCCCTTTTGACAGGGAGGGCTACACCTTC. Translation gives CASIPFDREGYTF.

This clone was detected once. CDR3 in amino acids: CAWSSDRNTEAFF. CDR3 in DNA: TGTGCCTGGAGTTCAGACAGGAACACTGAAGCTTTCTTT. The chain employs TRBV30 and TRBJ1-1; perhaps TRBD1 as D (5 bases). In germline, CDR1 is GTSNPN, CDR2 SVGIG (reference sequence). Trimming took 2 bases from V and 1 from J, leaving 8 bases between them. There are 13 residues in the CDR3.

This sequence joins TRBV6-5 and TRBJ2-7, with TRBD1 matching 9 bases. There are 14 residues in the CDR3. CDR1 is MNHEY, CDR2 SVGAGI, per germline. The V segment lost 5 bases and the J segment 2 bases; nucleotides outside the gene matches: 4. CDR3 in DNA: TGTGCCAGCAGTATCGGACAGGGGACCTACGAGCAGTACTTC. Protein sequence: CASSIGQGTYEQYF.

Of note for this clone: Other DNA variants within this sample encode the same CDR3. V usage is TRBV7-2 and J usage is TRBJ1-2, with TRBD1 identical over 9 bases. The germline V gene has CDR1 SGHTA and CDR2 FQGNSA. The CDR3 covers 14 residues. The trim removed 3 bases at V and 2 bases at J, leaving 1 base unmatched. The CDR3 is CASSFGTGNYGYTF. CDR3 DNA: TGTGCCAGCAGCTTTGGGACAGGGAACTATGGCTACACCTTC.

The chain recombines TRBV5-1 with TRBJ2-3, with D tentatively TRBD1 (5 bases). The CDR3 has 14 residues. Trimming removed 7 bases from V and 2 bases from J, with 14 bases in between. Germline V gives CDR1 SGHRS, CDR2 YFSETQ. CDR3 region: CASQPTGSTDTQYF. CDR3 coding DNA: TGCGCCAGCCAACCTACAGGTTCCACAGATACGCAGTATTTT.

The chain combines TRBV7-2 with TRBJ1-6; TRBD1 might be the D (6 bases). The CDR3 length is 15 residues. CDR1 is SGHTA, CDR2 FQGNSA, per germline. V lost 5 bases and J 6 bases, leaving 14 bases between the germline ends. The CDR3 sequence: CASSIQGIGNSPLHF. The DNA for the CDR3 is TGTGCCAGCAGCATACAGGGCATTGGTAATTCACCCCTCCACTTT.

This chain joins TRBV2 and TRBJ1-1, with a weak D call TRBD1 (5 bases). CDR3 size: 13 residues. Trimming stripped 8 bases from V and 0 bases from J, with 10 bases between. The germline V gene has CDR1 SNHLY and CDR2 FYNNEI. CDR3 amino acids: CASQTDMNTEAFF. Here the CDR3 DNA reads TGTGCCAGCCAGACAGACATGAACACTGAAGCTTTCTTT.

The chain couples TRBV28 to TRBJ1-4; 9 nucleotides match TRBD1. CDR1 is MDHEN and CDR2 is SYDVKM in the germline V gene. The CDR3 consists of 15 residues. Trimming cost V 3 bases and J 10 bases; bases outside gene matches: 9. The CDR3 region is CASSLALGTGLKLFF. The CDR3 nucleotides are TGTGCCAGCAGTTTGGCCCTCGGGACAGGGCTAAAACTGTTTTTT.

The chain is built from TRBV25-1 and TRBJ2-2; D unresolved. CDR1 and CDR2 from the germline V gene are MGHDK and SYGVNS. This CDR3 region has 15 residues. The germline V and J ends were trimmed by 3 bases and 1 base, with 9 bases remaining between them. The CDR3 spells CASSDSVLNTGELFF. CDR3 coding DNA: TGTGCCAGCAGTGATAGTGTCTTGAACACCGGGGAGCTGTTTTTT.

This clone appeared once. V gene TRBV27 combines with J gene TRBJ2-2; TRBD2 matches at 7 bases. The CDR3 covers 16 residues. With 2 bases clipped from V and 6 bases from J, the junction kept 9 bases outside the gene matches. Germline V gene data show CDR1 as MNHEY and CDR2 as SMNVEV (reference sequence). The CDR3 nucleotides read TGTGCCAGCAGTTTAGTTGCGGGGGAATTGTCCGGGGAGCTGTTTTTT. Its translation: CASSLVAGELSGELFF.

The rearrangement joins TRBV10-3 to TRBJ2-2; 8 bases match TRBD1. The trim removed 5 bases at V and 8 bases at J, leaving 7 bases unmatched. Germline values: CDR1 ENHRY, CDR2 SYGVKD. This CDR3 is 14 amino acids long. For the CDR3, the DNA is TGTGCCATCAGTACCCGGGACAGGAGGGGGGAGCTGTTTTTT. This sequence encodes CAISTRDRRGELFF.

The CDR3 nucleotides are TGTGCCAGCGGGGGCACAGGGGAGACAGATACGCAGTATTTT. Amino acid sequence: CASGGTGETDTQYF. J is TRBJ2-3 and V is TRBV2; TRBD1 matches 7 bases. J was trimmed by 3 bases and V by 8 bases; bases with no gene match: 8. The CDR3 is 14 residues long. CDR1 and CDR2 from the germline V gene are SNHLY and FYNNEI.

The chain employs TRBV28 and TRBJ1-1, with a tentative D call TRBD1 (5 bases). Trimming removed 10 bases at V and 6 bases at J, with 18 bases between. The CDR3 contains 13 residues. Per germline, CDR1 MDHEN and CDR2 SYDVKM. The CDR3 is CATAGGGLAEAFF. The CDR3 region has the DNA TGTGCCACCGCCGGGGGTGGGCTCGCTGAAGCTTTCTTT. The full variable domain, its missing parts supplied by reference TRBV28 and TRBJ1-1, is DVKVTQSSRYLVKRTGEKVFLECVQDMDHENMFWYRQDPGLGLRLIYFSYDVKMKEKGDIPEGYSVSREKKERFSLILESASTNQTSMYLCATAGGGLAEAFFGQGTRLTVV.